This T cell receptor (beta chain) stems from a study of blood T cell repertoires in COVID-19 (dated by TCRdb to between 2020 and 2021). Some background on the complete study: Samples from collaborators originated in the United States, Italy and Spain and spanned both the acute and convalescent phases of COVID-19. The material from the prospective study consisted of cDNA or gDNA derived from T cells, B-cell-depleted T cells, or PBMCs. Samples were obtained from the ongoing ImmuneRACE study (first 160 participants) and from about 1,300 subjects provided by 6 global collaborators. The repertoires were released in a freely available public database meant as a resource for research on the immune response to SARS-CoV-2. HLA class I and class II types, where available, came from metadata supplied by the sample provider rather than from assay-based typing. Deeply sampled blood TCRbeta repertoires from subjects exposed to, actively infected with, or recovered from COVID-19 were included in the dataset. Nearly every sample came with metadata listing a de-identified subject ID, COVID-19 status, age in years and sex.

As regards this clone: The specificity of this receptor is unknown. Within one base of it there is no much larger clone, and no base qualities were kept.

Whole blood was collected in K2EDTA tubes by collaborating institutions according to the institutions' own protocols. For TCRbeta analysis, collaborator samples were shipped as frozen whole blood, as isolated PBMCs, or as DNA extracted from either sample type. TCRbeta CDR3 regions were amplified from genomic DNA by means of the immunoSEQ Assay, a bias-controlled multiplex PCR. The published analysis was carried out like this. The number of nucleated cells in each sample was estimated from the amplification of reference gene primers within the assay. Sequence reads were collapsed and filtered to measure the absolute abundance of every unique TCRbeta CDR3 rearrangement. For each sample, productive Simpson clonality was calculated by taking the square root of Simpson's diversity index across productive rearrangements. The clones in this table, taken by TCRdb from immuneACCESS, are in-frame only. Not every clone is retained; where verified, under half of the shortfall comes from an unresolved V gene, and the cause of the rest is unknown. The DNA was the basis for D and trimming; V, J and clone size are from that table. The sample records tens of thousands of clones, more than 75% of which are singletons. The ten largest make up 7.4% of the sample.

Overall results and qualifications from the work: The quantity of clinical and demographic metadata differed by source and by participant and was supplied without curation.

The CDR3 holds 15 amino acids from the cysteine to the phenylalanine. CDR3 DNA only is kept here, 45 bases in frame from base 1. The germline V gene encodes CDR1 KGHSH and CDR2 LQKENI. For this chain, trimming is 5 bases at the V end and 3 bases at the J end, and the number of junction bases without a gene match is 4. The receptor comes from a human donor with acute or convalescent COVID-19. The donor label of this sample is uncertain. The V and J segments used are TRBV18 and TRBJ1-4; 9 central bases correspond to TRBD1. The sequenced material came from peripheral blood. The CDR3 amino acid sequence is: CASSTRQGANEKLFF. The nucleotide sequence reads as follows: TGTGCCAGCTCAACGAGACAGGGGGCTAATGAAAAACTGTTTTTT.